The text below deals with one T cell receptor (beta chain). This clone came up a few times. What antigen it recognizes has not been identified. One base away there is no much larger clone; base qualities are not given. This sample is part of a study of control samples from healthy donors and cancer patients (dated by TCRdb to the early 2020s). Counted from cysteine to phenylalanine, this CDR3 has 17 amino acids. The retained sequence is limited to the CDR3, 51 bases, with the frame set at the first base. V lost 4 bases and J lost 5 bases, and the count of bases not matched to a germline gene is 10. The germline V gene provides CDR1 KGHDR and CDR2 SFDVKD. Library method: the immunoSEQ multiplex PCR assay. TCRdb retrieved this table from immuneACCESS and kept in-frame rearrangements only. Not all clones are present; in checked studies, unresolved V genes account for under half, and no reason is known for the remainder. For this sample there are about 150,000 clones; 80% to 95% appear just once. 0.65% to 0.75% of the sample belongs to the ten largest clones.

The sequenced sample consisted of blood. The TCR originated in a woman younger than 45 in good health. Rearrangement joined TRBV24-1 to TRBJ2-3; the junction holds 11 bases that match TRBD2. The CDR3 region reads CATSERRLAGGLDTQYF. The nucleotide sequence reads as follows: TGTGCCACCAGTGAGCGGAGGCTAGCGGGAGGATTAGATACGCAGTATTTT.